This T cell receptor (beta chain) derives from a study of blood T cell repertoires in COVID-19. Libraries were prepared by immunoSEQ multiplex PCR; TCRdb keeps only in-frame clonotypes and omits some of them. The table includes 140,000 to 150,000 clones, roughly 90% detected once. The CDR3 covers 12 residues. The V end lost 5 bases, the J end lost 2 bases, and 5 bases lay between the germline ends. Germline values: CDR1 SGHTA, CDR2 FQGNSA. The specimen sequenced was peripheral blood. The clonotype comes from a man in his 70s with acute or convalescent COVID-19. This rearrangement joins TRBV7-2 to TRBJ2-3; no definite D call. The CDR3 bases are TGTGCCAGCAGCCCATTCACAGATACGCAGTATTTT. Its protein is CASSPFTDTQYF.